This entry is about one T cell receptor beta chain. The data are from a study of shared clonotypes between healthy human individuals. Sequencing used immunoSEQ multiplex PCR; TCRdb keeps in-frame clones, though not all of them. This sample has 2 million to 2.5 million clones, with 90% to 96% found just once. V lost 4 bases and J lost 5, with 20 bases in between. CDR3 length: 16 amino acids. CDR1 is LNHDA and CDR2 is SQIVND in the germline V gene (reference sequence). Donors included only healthy HIV-negative adults lacking recent acute infections or vaccinations. A split of CD4+ cells into CD45RA+ naive and CD45RA-negative memory subsets was performed.

Sequenced input: naive CD4+ T cells sorted from blood. Subset described: CD45RA+ positively selected. This receptor was obtained from a man between 18 and 29 years old in good health. The rearrangement links TRBV19 to TRBJ1-2; D not resolved. The CDR3 nucleotides are TGTGCCAGTAGTACCACACAGTACCGCCGGGGATATGGCTACACCTTC. Its translation is CASSTTQYRRGYGYTF.